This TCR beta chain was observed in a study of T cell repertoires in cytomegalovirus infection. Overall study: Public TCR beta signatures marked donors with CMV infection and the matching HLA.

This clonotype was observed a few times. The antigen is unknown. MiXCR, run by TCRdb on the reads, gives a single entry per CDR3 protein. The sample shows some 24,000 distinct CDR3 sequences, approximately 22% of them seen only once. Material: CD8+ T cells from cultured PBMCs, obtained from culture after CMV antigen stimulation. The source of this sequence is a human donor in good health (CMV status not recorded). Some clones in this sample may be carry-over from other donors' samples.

The CDR3 nucleotides read TGCGCCAGCAGCCAACCACCAGTCGGAGACCGCCGGGCCCAGTACTTC. Translating it yields CASSQPPVGDRRAQYF. The V gene is TRBV4-1, the J gene TRBJ2-5; the D is unclear. CDR1 and CDR2 (germline): MGHRA, YSYEKL. The V end was cut by 2 bases, the J end by 9 bases, with 22 bases between. The CDR3 is made up of 16 amino acids.